These T cell receptor beta chains were read from a single sample in a study of T cell changes during pregnancy in multiple sclerosis. TCRdb's table, derived via immunoSEQ multiplex PCR, lists solely in-frame clones and lacks some. The sample yields some 27,000 clones, about 92% seen once. The specimen was CD4+ T cells from peripheral blood mononuclear cells, collected after pregnancy. Receptor source: a female donor with multiple sclerosis, enrolled in a pregnancy study. Both conserved end residues are trimmed from each CDR3.

V gene | CDR3 protein
TRBV10-3 | AISEGLAGGHNEQF
TRBV23-1 | ASSQYSGSVYTSYEQY
TRBV7-7 | ASSLVDTAYEQY
TRBV19 | ASSTGLTSYEQY
TRBV6-1 | ASRSRDSDTQY
TRBV7-8 | ASSLVPLRAGAPYNEQF
TRBV30 | AWAGTSLF
TRBV7-2 | ASSGPGIGSNQPQH
TRBV6-5 | ASSKEGAPLH
TRBV6-6 | ASLGGIRNNEQF